Presented here are 20 T cell receptor beta chains from one specimen sequenced in a study of cytomegalovirus exposure and HLA in healthy donors. This PCR relied on a set of 60 Vbeta primers and 13 Jbeta primers. Profiled with immunoSEQ multiplex PCR; TCRdb holds only in-frame clones, not every one. Here the sample spans over 150,000 clones, around 79% being singletons. Sequencing was done on a sample of PBMCs. Receptor source: a man aged 25 to 45 in good health and CMV-seropositive.

This clone was seen only a few times. The V gene is TRBV30, the J gene TRBJ1-1, with 7 bases lining up with TRBD1. The CDR3 spans 12 residues. The ends lost 5 bases at V and 0 bases at J; junction bases unmatched: 0. From germline, CDR1 is GTSNPN and CDR2 SVGIG (reference sequence). The CDR3 bases are TGTGCCTGGGGACAGGTGAACACTGAAGCTTTCTTT. Protein product: CAWGQVNTEAFF.

V gene TRBV7-3 combines with J gene TRBJ2-7, with 9 bases lining up with TRBD1. Germline V gene sequence: CDR1 SGHTA, CDR2 FQGTGA. This CDR3 is built from 14 residues. V lost 5 bases and J lost 3; bases outside the gene matches: 5. The CDR3 DNA is TGTGCCAGCAGCCCGTCGGGACAGGGCTACGAGCAGTACTTC. Amino acid sequence: CASSPSGQGYEQYF.

V usage is TRBV6-1 and J usage is TRBJ2-7; D possibly corresponds to TRBD2 (5 bases). The CDR3 runs 13 residues. The germline V gene encodes CDR1 MNHNS and CDR2 SASEGT. The ends were cut back, 3 bases at V and 3 bases at J, with 9 bases in the middle. CDR3 nucleotide sequence: TGTGCCAGCAGTGATGGAGGTTTCTACGAGCAGTACTTC. Residues: CASSDGGFYEQYF.

The rearrangement joins TRBV21-1 to TRBJ1-3; the tabulated D call, TRBD1, remains unverified against the DNA. TRBV21-1 is designated a pseudogene. This CDR3 contains 16 residues. This CDR3 reads CASSDKIDGNGNTIYF. DNA of the CDR3: TGTGCCAGCAGCGACAAAATCGACGGCAATGGAAACACCATATATTTT.

The chain joins TRBV27 to TRBJ2-3; TRBD2 agrees at 15 bases. The CDR3 covers 20 residues. The ends lost 5 bases at V and 3 bases at J; junction bases unmatched: 15. Germline lookup yields CDR1 MNHEY and CDR2 SMNVEV (reference sequence). CDR3 amino acids: CASSPRTSGRAPGLTDTQYF. CDR3 in DNA: TGTGCCAGCAGTCCTCGGACTAGCGGGAGGGCCCCGGGGTTGACAGATACGCAGTATTTT.

As concerns this clone: Other nucleotide sequences in the sample specify the same CDR3. The genes are TRBV5-1 and TRBJ2-7, with D hard to call. V was cut by 0 bases and J by 3 bases, with 7 bases left in between. Germline V lookup: CDR1 SGHRS, CDR2 YFSETQ. The length of the CDR3 is 13 residues. The CDR3 protein is CASSLDSLYEQYF. For the CDR3, the DNA is TGCGCCAGCAGCTTGGACAGCCTCTACGAGCAGTACTTC.

The chain combines TRBV27 with TRBJ2-5; perhaps TRBD1 as D (7 bases). CDR3 length equals 16 residues. Germline assignment: CDR1 MNHEY and CDR2 SMNVEV (reference sequence). The ends were cut back, 4 bases at V and 5 bases at J, with 20 bases in the middle. The CDR3 is CASSYALRGAEETQYF. CDR3 DNA sequence: TGTGCCAGCAGTTACGCGCTCAGGGGGGCGGAGGAGACCCAGTACTTC.

The chain combines TRBV4-3 with TRBJ2-7; D might be TRBD2 (7 bases). Trimming shortened V by 0 bases and J by 2 bases, and 20 bases separated the two germline ends. The V gene's germline CDR1 is LGHNA and CDR2 YSLEER. This CDR3 has 18 residues. The CDR3 bases are TGCGCCAGCAGCCAAGAAAGGGGGGGCGGGCCGCCTCCCTACGAGCAGTACTTC. It is translated as CASSQERGGGPPPYEQYF.

J is TRBJ1-2 and V is TRBV4-3; possibly TRBD1 for D (5 bases). This CDR3 comprises 15 residues. V was pared by 0 bases and J by 8 bases, with 16 bases between. Germline V gives CDR1 LGHNA, CDR2 YSLEER. CDR3 amino acids: CASSQDLGGVRGYTF. The CDR3 region has the DNA TGCGCCAGCAGCCAAGATCTGGGGGGGGTTCGAGGCTACACCTTC.

The chain employs TRBV27 and TRBJ2-3; D unresolved. The CDR3 runs 14 residues. Trimming shortened V by 6 bases and J by 2 bases, and 12 bases separated the two germline ends. Germline V gene sequence: CDR1 MNHEY, CDR2 SMNVEV (reference sequence). DNA of the CDR3: TGTGCCAGCAGAACAATGCCGAACACAGATACGCAGTATTTT. Amino acids: CASRTMPNTDTQYF.

The genes are TRBV4-2 and TRBJ1-6; D might be TRBD1 (5 bases). Germline CDR1 reads LGHNA; CDR2 reads YNFKEQ. Trimming took off 0 bases at V and 7 bases at J, with 16 bases between the two ends. The CDR3 has 17 residues. The CDR3 DNA reads TGTGCCAGCAGCCAAGATAGGGCGGGGGGAGGGAATTCACCCCTCCACTTT. It codes for CASSQDRAGGGNSPLHF.

The chain links TRBV29-1 to TRBJ1-6, with D perhaps TRBD1 (5 bases). The CDR3 length is 14 residues. Germline CDR1 and CDR2: SQVTM and ANQGSEA. The ends were cut back, 6 bases at V and 10 bases at J, with 19 bases in the middle. CDR3: CSVGEGTFGSPLHF. DNA for the CDR3: TGCAGCGTGGGGGAGGGGACCTTCGGCTCACCCCTCCACTTT.

CDR3 DNA sequence: TGTGCCAGCAGCGTTCCAACCTCGGGGGGACTCCCCTACGAGCAGTACTTC. This translates into CASSVPTSGGLPYEQYF. This rearrangement joins TRBV7-9 to TRBJ2-7; 7 bases are shared with TRBD2. The germline V gene has CDR1 SEHNR and CDR2 FQNEAQ (reference sequence). This CDR3 region has 17 residues. The ends lost 5 bases at V and 2 bases at J; junction bases unmatched: 15.

The chain employs TRBV6-1 and TRBJ1-5; no reliable D call. Germline V gene data show CDR1 as MNHNS and CDR2 as SASEGT. Trimming stripped 7 bases from V and 0 bases from J, with 10 bases between. The CDR3 loop spans 14 amino acids. In DNA, the CDR3 is TGTGCCAGCACGAGGGAACCTAGCAATCAGCCCCAGCATTTT. Protein sequence: CASTREPSNQPQHF.

V gene TRBV6-5 combines with J gene TRBJ1-4; weak D call: TRBD1 (6 bases). This CDR3 has 15 amino acids. The V gene lost 2 bases and the J gene lost 6 bases, with 13 bases spanning the gap. CDR1 is MNHEY and CDR2 is SVGAGI in the germline V gene. CDR3 residues: CASSYRNRVDEKLFF. CDR3 sequence (DNA): TGTGCCAGCAGTTACAGAAACAGGGTGGATGAAAAACTGTTTTTT.

The gene calls are TRBV11-1 and TRBJ1-2; TRBD1 agrees at 8 bases. Trimming removed 5 bases from V and 2 bases from J; junction bases left unmatched: 1. Germline loops: CDR1 SGHAT, CDR2 FQDESV (reference sequence). This CDR3 spans 13 amino acids. CDR3 nucleotide sequence: TGTGCCAGCAGCCGACAGGGGAACTATGGCTACACCTTC. This encodes CASSRQGNYGYTF.

This clone has only a few counts. The chain links TRBV6-1 to TRBJ2-1, with TRBD2 identical over 12 bases. Trimming at V came to 2 bases and at J to 0 bases, leaving 8 bases not matched to a gene. This CDR3 region has 19 residues. The germline CDR1 and CDR2 sequences are MNHNS and SASEGT. The CDR3 DNA sequence: TGTGCCAGCAGTGAAAGAGGGCGACTAGCGGGAGTCTCCTACAATGAGCAGTTCTTC. Translation gives CASSERGRLAGVSYNEQFF.

The chain uses TRBV6-1 and TRBJ2-7, with D hard to call. CDR3 length: 11 residues. V lost 1 base to trimming and J lost 8 bases, with 6 bases between them. Germline lookup yields CDR1 MNHNS and CDR2 SASEGT. The CDR3 is CASSEGVKQYF. CDR3 coding DNA: TGTGCCAGCAGTGAAGGTGTTAAGCAGTACTTC.

This clone has only a few counts. The chain carries TRBV15 and TRBJ1-1; no firm D call. Germline lookup yields CDR1 LNHNV and CDR2 YYDKDF (reference sequence). There are 13 residues in the CDR3. Trimming removed 0 bases from V and 4 bases from J, with 6 bases in between. CDR3 residues: CATSRDAGTEAFF. In DNA form, the CDR3 reads TGTGCCACCAGCAGAGATGCAGGCACTGAAGCTTTCTTT.

J is TRBJ2-1 and V is TRBV29-1; perhaps TRBD2 as D (5 bases). The CDR3 is 16 amino acids. Per the germline V gene, CDR1 is SQVTM and CDR2 is ANQGSEA. V lost 2 bases to trimming and J lost 1 base, with 15 bases between them. The CDR3 here is CSVETRGSGSYNEQFF. CDR3 DNA: TGCAGCGTTGAAACGAGAGGCAGCGGATCCTACAATGAGCAGTTCTTC.